Many counts were recorded for the clone carrying this T cell receptor (beta chain). What it recognizes is unknown. The data originate from a study of early T cells in non-severe SARS-CoV-2 infection. Study overall: Sequencing was performed on bulk RNA from unsorted whole blood, leaving chains unpaired. The study's findings and limits: The matching step, a VDJdb search, favored anti-spike CD8 responses and missed private and CD4 specificities.

In the library, individual cDNA molecules carried attached unique molecular identifiers. TCRdb called the 5' RACE reads again in MiXCR, with one record for every CDR3 protein. This table has approximately 35,000 distinct CDR3 sequences, approximately 5.4% appearing once. Trimming removed 3 bases from V and 6 bases from J; junction bases left unmatched: 13. CDR1 SGHDN and CDR2 FVKESK come from the germline V gene. The CDR3 contains 16 residues. This receptor was identified in an adult who was a healthcare worker with PCR-confirmed SARS-CoV-2 infection or an uninfected control (not recorded which). The chain has TRBV14 and TRBJ2-7, with 8 nucleotides matching TRBD1. Sequenced: whole blood. Here the CDR3 DNA reads TGTGCCAGCAGCCACCTGGAAGGACAGGGTATTTTCGAGCAGTACTTC. It translates to CASSHLEGQGIFEQYF. Variable domain in full (rest from reference TRBV14 and TRBJ2-7): EAGVTQFPSHSVIEKGQTVTLRCDPISGHDNLYWYRRVMGKEIKFLLHFVKESKQDESGMPNNRFLAERTGGTYSTLKVQPAELEDSGVYFCASSHLEGQGIFEQYFGPGTRLTVT.